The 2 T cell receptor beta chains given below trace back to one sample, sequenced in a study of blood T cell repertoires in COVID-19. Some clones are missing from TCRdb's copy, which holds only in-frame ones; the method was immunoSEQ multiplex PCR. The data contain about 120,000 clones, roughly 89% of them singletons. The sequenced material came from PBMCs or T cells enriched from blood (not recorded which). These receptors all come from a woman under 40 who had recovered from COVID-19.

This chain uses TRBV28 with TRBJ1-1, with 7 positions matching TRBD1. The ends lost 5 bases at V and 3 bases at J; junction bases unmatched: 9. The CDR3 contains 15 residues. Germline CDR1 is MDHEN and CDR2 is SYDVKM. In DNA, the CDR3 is TGTGCCAGCAGTCCCACAGGACAGGTGTACACTGAAGCTTTCTTT. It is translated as CASSPTGQVYTEAFF. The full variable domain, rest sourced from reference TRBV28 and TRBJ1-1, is DVKVTQSSRYLVKRTGEKVFLECVQDMDHENMFWYRQDPGLGLRLIYFSYDVKMKEKGDIPEGYSVSREKKERFSLILESASTNQTSMYLCASSPTGQVYTEAFFGQGTRLTVV.

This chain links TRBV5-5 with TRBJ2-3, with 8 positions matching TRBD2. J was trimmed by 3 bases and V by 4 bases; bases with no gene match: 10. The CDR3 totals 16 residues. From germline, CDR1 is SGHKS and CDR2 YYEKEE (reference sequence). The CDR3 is CASSPLAGWATDTQYF. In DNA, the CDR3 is TGTGCCAGCAGCCCCTTAGCGGGATGGGCGACAGATACGCAGTATTTT.